One sample yielded the 13 T cell receptor beta chains listed below, sequenced in a study of low-dose radiotherapy and immunotherapy resistance in tumors. TRAV- and TRBV-specific primers, spanning alpha and beta chains, primed first-strand cDNA. TCR amplification used 20 to 25 PCR cycles, a constant-region primer and a V-primer adapter. TCRdb reanalysed the reads using MiXCR and keeps one entry per CDR3 protein. The table includes 64,000 or so distinct CDR3 sequences, less than 35% detected once. Time point: before trial treatment. Here the sequenced sample was PBMCs, taken before treatment. These receptors all stem from a female donor with ovarian cancer.

This clonotype was seen a few times. The chain carries TRBV12-3 or TRBV12-4 and TRBJ2-1; the match to TRBD1 covers 11 bases. The junction had 8 bases not matched to a gene; V was cut back by 5 bases and J by 8 bases. The CDR3 loop spans 15 amino acids. The CDR3 DNA sequence: TGTGCCAGCAGTCTTCGGACAGGGGGCTATGATGAGCAGTTCTTC. This codes for CASSLRTGGYDEQFF.

This clonotype was counted many times. The genes are TRBV6-5 and TRBJ2-1; the match to TRBD2 covers 10 bases. The J segment lost 6 bases and the V segment lost 2 bases, leaving 4 bases of the junction unmatched. The germline gives CDR1 MNHEY, CDR2 SVGAGI. This CDR3 is built from 15 residues. CDR3 bases: TGTGCCAGCAGTTACACGGTAGCGGGAGGCAATGAGCAGTTCTTC. The encoded protein is CASSYTVAGGNEQFF.

Regarding this clonotype: A read error is the likely source, as a far larger clone sits one nucleotide away. The gene calls are TRBV26 and TRBJ2-5; the table calls TRBD2, which could not be checked here. TRBV26 is flagged as a pseudogene. This CDR3 is 18 amino acids long. The CDR3 DNA follows: TGTGCCAGCAGTCCATCAGGACTAGCGGGGGGGGCCGGAGAGACCCAGTACTTC. Encoded protein: CASSPSGLAGGAGETQYF.

Points on this clonotype: This may stem from a read error, because a much larger clone lies one nucleotide away. The chain recombines TRBV20-1 with TRBJ1-3; D might be TRBD1 (5 bases). Trimming cost V 0 bases and J 2 bases, with 8 bases left between them. The CDR3 contains 14 residues. Germline lookup yields CDR1 DFQATT and CDR2 SNEGSKA (reference sequence). The CDR3 DNA is TGCAGTGCTAGAGAGGGAGGGGCTGGAAACACCATATATTTT. It yields the protein CSAREGGAGNTIYF.

There are many counts of this clonotype. The rearrangement joins TRBV5-1 to TRBJ2-1; TRBD1 matches 10 bases. There are 15 residues in the CDR3. V dropped 2 bases and J dropped 2; count of bases not matched to a gene: 1. CDR1 and CDR2 from the germline V gene are SGHRS and YFSETQ. The CDR3: CASSLGQGAYNEQFF. In DNA form, the CDR3 reads TGCGCCAGCAGCTTAGGACAGGGGGCCTACAATGAGCAGTTCTTC.

This clonotype was counted between two and nine times. The chain recombines TRBV2 with TRBJ1-4; 7 bases agree with TRBD1. Germline assignment: CDR1 SNHLY and CDR2 FYNNEI. The junction had 8 bases not matched to a gene; V was cut back by 0 bases and J by 10 bases. CDR3 length: 15 residues. DNA of the CDR3: TGTGCCAGCAGTGAAGCGGGGCAGGGGGGGAGAAAACTGTTTTTT. Translating it yields CASSEAGQGGRKLFF.

This rearrangement joins TRBV7-2 to TRBJ1-2; TRBD1 aligns across 7 bases. CDR1 and CDR2 from the germline V gene are SGHTA and FQGNSA. Losses at the gene ends were 1 base for V and 6 bases for J; bases not matched to a gene: 8. The CDR3 has 15 amino acids. In DNA form, the CDR3 reads TGTGCCAGCAGCTTAGAGTACAGACAGGGACATGGCTACACCTTC. It is translated as CASSLEYRQGHGYTF.

In its sample, this clonotype is medium-sized. J is TRBJ2-1 and V is TRBV24-1; 13 bases align to TRBD2. V lost 3 bases, J lost 6 bases, and 4 bases stayed unmatched. The CDR3 is made up of 16 amino acids. Germline V gene data show CDR1 as KGHDR and CDR2 as SFDVKD. CDR3 residues: CATSDGLAGAINEQFF. The DNA of the CDR3 is TGTGCCACCAGTGATGGACTAGCGGGAGCAATCAATGAGCAGTTCTTC.

This clonotype was counted between two and nine times. V and J are TRBV9 and TRBJ1-6; the D is unclear. V was clipped by 4 bases and J by 7 bases, with 15 bases between them. This CDR3 is built from 15 residues. CDR1 and CDR2 from the germline V gene are SGDLS and YYNGEE. Written as DNA, the CDR3 is TGTGCCAGCAGCCTTCAGTCGACGGAAAATTCACCCCTCCACTTT. Translating gives CASSLQSTENSPLHF.

This clonotype was seen ten or more times. V and J are TRBV29-1 and TRBJ2-7; TRBD2 is a possible D gene (6 bases). The CDR3 runs to 12 residues. The germline V gene encodes CDR1 SQVTM and CDR2 ANQGSEA. V gave up 4 bases and J gave up 5 bases, with 12 bases separating them. The CDR3 nucleotides read TGCAGCGTTGGAGGATGGGGGGACGAGCAGTACTTC. It codes for CSVGGWGDEQYF.

This clonotype is deemed medium-sized. V usage is TRBV28 and J usage is TRBJ2-2; D remains unclear. Trimming cost V 6 bases and J 5 bases, with 16 bases left between them. The CDR3 totals 15 residues. CDR1 is MDHEN and CDR2 is SYDVKM in the germline V gene. Here the CDR3 reads CASSRDPRRTGELFF. CDR3 sequence (DNA): TGTGCCAGCAGCCGTGACCCACGGCGGACCGGGGAGCTGTTTTTT.

This clonotype was detected ten times or more. A read error may account for a junction end that differs from germline. The rearrangement links TRBV5-1 to TRBJ2-5, with 7 positions matching TRBD2. The CDR3 is made up of 16 amino acids. Germline assignment: CDR1 SGHRS and CDR2 YFSETQ. CDR3 sequence: CASSFFVGGPQETQYF. The CDR3 DNA follows: TGTGCCAGCAGCTTTTTTGTGGGAGGGCCTCAAGAGACCCAGTACTTC.

There are many counts of this clonotype. This chain uses TRBV24-1 with TRBJ2-5, with D unclear. The CDR3 length is 13 residues. V was clipped by 4 bases and J by 2 bases, with 7 bases between them. Germline V gives CDR1 KGHDR, CDR2 SFDVKD. The CDR3 DNA reads TGTGCCACCAGTGACCACCCGCAAGAGACCCAGTACTTC. Its protein product is CATSDHPQETQYF.